The sample holds a few counts of the clone carrying this T cell receptor beta chain. Per the original methods: For nucleated cells, counts were estimated from reference gene primer amplification. TCRdb's copy holds only in-frame clones and misses some; the assay was immunoSEQ multiplex PCR. That table is the source of V, J and clone size, and D and trimming were worked out from the DNA. The data show 150,000 to 200,000 clones, roughly 80% seen once. Germline CDR1 and CDR2: MNHNY and SVGAGI (reference sequence). This CDR3 has 13 residues. V trimming: 6 bases; J trimming: 4 bases; junction bases outside the gene matches: 4. The data belong to a study of blood T cell repertoires in COVID-19. Across the study: Acute and convalescent COVID-19 specimens originated in the United States, Italy and Spain. PBMCs, B-cell-depleted T cells, or T cells were the source of the cDNA or gDNA that made up the material.

The chain uses TRBV6-6 and TRBJ2-7; 9 bases agree with TRBD1. Sequencing used peripheral blood. The origin of this receptor is a man aged 55-75 years with acute or convalescent COVID-19. The CDR3 here is CASRRTGEYEQYF. The CDR3, as DNA: TGTGCCAGCAGGCGGACAGGGGAGTACGAGCAGTACTTC.